This TCR beta chain stems from a study of cytomegalovirus exposure and HLA in healthy donors. For this clone: Its antigen is not known.

Findings and limits, study-wide: High sensitivity and specificity were reportedly achieved when the classifier diagnosed cytomegalovirus status. Sequences of the TCR beta chain were said to predict the HLA-A and HLA-B alleles of most subjects accurately. Apart from CMV serostatus, no immune exposure information was available.

V was clipped by 5 bases and J by 2 bases, with 11 bases between them. Germline V gives CDR1 SGHRS, CDR2 YFSETQ. CDR3 size: 13 residues. 60 Vbeta and 13 Jbeta primers were used in PCR. The repertoire was sequenced with immunoSEQ multiplex PCR; TCRdb's copy has only in-frame clones and lacks some. The sample lists 150,000 to 200,000 clones, about four fifths occurring once. The receptor's source is a woman aged 25-40 years in good health and CMV-seropositive. The chain uses TRBV5-1 and TRBJ2-7; weak D call: TRBD1 (6 bases). The sample taken for sequencing was PBMCs. The CDR3 sequence: CASRSGQTYEQYF. The DNA for the CDR3 is TGCGCCAGCAGATCCGGACAGACCTACGAGCAGTACTTC.